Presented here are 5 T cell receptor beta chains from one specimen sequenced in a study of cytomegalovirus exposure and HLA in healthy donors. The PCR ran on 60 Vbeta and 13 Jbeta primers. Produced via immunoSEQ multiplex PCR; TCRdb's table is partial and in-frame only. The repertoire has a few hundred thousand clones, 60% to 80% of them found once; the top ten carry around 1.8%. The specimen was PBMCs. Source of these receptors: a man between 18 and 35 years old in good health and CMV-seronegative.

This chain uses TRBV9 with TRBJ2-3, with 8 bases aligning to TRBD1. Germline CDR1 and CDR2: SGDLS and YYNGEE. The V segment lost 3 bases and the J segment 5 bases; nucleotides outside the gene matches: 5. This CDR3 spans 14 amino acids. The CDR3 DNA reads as TGTGCCAGCAGCGCCGGACAGGGTGGAGATACGCAGTATTTT. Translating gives CASSAGQGGDTQYF.

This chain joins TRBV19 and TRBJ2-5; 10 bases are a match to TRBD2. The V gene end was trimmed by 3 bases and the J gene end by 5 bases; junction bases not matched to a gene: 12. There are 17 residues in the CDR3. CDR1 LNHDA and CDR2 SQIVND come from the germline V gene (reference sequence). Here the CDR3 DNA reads TGTGCCAGTAGTATCGGACTAGCGGATCTCCCTGGGGAGACCCAGTACTTC. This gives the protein CASSIGLADLPGETQYF.

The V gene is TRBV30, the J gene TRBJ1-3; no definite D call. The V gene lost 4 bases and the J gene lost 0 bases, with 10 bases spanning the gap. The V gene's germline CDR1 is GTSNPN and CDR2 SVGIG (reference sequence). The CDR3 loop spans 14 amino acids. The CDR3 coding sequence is TGTGCCTGGACCCCCACTGCCTCTGGAAACACCATATATTTT. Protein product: CAWTPTASGNTIYF.

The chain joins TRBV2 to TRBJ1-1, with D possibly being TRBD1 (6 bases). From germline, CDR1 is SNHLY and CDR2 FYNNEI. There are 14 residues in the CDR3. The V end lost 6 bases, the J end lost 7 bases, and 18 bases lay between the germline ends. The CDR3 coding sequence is TGTGCCAGCAGGGAACTCGGACAGCCTGATGAAGCTTTCTTT. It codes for CASRELGQPDEAFF.

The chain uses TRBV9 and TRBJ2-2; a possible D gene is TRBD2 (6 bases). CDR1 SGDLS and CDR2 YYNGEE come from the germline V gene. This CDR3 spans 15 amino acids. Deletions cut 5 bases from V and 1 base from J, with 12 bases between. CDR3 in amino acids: CASSSGTLNTGELFF. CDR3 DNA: TGTGCCAGCAGTTCCGGGACTTTGAACACCGGGGAGCTGTTTTTT.